Given below is one T cell receptor beta chain in context. Data came from immunoSEQ multiplex PCR; TCRdb stores just in-frame clones and leaves some out. The sample comprises approximately 84,000 clones, approximately 84% of which are singletons, and 2.5% to 3% rests with the top ten. This sample is part of a study of OX40 agonist ivuxolimab in advanced cancers. Per the germline V gene, CDR1 is SGHAT and CDR2 is FQNNGV. V was pared by 5 bases and J by 2 bases, with 13 bases between. This CDR3 has 15 residues. Autoimmune disease history or systemic immunosuppression was exclusionary. The rearrangement links TRBV11-2 to TRBJ2-1; possible D gene TRBD2, 6 bases. This TCR was sampled from an adult with an advanced solid tumor such as melanoma, head and neck, liver or kidney cancer. The sample here was CD4+ or CD8+ T cells sorted from blood, taken in a trial of the OX40 agonist ivuxolimab. The CDR3 DNA sequence: TGTGCCAGCAGCCCGCAGCGGGCCACCTACAATGAGCAGTTCTTC. Its protein is CASSPQRATYNEQFF.